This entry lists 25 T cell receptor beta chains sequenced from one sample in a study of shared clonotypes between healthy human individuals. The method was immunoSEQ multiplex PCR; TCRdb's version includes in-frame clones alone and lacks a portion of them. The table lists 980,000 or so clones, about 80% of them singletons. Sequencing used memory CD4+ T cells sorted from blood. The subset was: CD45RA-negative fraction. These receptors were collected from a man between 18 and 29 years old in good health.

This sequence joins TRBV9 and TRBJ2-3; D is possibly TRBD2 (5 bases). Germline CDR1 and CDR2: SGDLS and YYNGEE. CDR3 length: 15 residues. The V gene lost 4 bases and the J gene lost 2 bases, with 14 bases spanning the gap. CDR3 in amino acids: CASSPHGMDTDTQYF. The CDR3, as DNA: TGTGCCAGCAGCCCCCACGGGATGGACACAGATACGCAGTATTTT.

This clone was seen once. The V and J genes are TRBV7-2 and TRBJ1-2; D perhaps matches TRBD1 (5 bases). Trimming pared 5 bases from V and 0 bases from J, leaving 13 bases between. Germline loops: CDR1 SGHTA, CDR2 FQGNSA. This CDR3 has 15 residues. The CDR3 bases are TGTGCCAGCAGCGTGGGGCAGAGTCCTAACTATGGCTACACCTTC. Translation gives CASSVGQSPNYGYTF.

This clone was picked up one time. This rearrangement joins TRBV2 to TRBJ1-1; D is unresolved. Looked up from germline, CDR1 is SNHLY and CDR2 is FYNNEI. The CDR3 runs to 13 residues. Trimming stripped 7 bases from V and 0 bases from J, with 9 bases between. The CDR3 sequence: CASIVELNTEAFF. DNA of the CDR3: TGTGCCAGCATAGTGGAGTTGAACACTGAAGCTTTCTTT.

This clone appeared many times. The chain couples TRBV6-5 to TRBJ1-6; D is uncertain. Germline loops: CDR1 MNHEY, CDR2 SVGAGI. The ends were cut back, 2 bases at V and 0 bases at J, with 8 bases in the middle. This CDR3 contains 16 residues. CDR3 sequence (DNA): TGTGCCAGCAGTTACGCGCTGCACTCCTATAATTCACCCCTCCACTTT. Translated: CASSYALHSYNSPLHF.

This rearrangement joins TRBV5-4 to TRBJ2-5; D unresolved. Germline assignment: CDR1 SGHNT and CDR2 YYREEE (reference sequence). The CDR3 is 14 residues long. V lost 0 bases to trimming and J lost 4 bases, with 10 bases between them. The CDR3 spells CASSLGDFRETQYF. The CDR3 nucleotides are TGTGCCAGCAGCTTGGGAGACTTTCGAGAGACCCAGTACTTC.

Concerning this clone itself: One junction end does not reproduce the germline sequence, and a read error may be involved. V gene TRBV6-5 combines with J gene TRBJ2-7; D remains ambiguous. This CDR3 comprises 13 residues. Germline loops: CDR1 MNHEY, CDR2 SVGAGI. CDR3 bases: TGTGCCAGCAGTTACCTGAACTCCGACGAGCAGTACTTC. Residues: CASSYLNSDEQYF.

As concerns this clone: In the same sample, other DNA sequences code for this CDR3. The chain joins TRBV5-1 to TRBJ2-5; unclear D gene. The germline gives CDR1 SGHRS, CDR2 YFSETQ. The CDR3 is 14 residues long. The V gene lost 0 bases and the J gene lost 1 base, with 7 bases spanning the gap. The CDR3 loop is CASSLGGGQETQYF. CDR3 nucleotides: TGCGCCAGCAGCTTGGGCGGCGGCCAAGAGACCCAGTACTTC.

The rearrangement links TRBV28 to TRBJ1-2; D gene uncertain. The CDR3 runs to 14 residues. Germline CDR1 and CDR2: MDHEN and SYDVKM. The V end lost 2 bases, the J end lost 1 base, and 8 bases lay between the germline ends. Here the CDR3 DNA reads TGTGCCAGCAGTTTAGGTGTGATTAACTATGGCTACACCTTC. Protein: CASSLGVINYGYTF.

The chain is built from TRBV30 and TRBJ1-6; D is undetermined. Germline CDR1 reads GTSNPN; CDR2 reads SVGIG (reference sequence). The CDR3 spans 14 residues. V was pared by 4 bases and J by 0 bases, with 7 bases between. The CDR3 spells CAWIDRSYNSPLHF. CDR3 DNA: TGTGCCTGGATCGACCGCTCCTATAATTCACCCCTCCACTTT.

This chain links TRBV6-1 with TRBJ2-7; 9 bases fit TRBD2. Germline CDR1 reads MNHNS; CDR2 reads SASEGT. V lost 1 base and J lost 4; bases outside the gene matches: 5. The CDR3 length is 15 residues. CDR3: CASSEGWAGGYEQYF. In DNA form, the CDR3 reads TGTGCCAGCAGTGAAGGTTGGGCGGGGGGGTACGAGCAGTACTTC.

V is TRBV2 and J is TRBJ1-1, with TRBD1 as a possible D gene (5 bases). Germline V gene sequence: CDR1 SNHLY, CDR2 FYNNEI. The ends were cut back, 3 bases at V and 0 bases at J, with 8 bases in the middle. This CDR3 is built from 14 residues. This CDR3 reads CASSERGMNTEAFF. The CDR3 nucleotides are TGTGCCAGCAGTGAGCGGGGCATGAACACTGAAGCTTTCTTT.

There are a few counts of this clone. CDR3 residues: CASSQDRSKYSGNTIYF. CDR3 bases: TGTGCCAGCAGCCAAGATCGGAGTAAATACTCTGGAAACACCATATATTTT. The V call is TRBV14, the J call TRBJ1-3, with D unresolved. CDR3 length equals 17 residues. Trimming took 0 bases from V and 0 from J, leaving 12 bases between them. CDR1 SGHDN and CDR2 FVKESK come from the germline V gene.

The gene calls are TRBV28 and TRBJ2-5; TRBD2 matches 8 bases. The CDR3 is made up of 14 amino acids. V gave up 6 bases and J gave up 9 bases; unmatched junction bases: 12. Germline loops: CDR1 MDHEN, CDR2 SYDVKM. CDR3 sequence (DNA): TGTGCCAGCAGAAGTAGCGGGGCAAAGTCGGCCCAGTACTTC. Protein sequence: CASRSSGAKSAQYF.

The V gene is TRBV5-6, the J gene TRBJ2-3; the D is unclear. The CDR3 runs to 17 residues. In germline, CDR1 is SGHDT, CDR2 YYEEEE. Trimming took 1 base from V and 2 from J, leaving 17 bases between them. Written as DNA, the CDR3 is TGTGCCAGCAGCTTGAAGGCTCCCCATGCCTTCACAGATACGCAGTATTTT. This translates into CASSLKAPHAFTDTQYF.

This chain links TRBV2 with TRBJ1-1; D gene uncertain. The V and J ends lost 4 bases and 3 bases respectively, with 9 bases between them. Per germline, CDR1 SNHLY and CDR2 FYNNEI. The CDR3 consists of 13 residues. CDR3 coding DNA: TGTGCCAGCAGTGGACTGGGCTACACTGAAGCTTTCTTT. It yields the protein CASSGLGYTEAFF.

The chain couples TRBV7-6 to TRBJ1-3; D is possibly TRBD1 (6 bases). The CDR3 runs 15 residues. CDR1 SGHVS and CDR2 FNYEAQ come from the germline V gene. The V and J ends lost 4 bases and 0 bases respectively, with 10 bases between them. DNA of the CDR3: TGTGCCAGCAGCTCGCAACAGGGCTCTGGAAACACCATATATTTT. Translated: CASSSQQGSGNTIYF.

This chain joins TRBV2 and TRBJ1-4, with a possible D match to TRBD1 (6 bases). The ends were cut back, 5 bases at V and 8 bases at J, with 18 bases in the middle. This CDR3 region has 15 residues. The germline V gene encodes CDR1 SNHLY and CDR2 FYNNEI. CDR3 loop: CASSPERGAFEKLFF. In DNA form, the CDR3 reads TGTGCCAGCAGTCCGGAGCGGGGGGCCTTCGAAAAACTGTTTTTT.

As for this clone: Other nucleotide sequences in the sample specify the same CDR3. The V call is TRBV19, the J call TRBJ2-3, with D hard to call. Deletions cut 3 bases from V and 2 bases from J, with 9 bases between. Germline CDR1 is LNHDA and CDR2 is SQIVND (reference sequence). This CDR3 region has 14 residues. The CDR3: CASSIGVPTDTQYF. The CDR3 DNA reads TGTGCCAGTAGTATTGGGGTGCCCACAGATACGCAGTATTTT.

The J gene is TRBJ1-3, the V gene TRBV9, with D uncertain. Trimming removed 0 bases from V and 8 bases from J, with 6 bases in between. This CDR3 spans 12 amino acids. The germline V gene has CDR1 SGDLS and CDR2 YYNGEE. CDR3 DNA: TGTGCCAGCAGCGTAGACATGTACACCATATATTTT. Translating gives CASSVDMYTIYF.

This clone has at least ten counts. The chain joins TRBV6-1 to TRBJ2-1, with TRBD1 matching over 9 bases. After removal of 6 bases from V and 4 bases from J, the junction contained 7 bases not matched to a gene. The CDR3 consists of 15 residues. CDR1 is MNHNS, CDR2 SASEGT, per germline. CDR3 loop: CASREQGAQYNEQFF. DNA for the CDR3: TGTGCCAGCAGAGAACAGGGGGCGCAGTACAATGAGCAGTTCTTC.

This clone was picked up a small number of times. The CDR3 spells CASNPQGYNSPLHF. The CDR3 nucleotides are TGCGCCAGCAACCCACAGGGTTATAATTCACCCCTCCACTTT. V is TRBV10-2 and J is TRBJ1-6; the D gene is possibly TRBD1 (6 bases). The length of the CDR3 is 14 residues. Germline CDR1 reads WSHSY; CDR2 reads SAAADI. With 7 bases removed from V and 4 bases from J, the gap between germline ends came to 11 bases.

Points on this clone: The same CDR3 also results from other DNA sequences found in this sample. DNA for the CDR3: TGCAGTGCTAGTGTAGATACGCAGTATTTT. Translating gives CSASVDTQYF. This chain connects TRBV20-1 to TRBJ2-3; no firm D call. The CDR3 extends over 10 amino acids. The V gene's germline CDR1 is DFQATT and CDR2 SNEGSKA (reference sequence). Trimming shortened V by 3 bases and J by 5 bases, and 3 bases separated the two germline ends.

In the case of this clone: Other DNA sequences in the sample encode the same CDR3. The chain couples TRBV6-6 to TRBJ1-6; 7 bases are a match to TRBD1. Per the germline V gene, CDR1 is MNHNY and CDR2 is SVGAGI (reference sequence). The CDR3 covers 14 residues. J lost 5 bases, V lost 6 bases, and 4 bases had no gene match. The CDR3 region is CASSRQGDNSPLHF. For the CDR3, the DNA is TGTGCCAGCAGCAGACAGGGAGATAATTCACCCCTCCACTTT.

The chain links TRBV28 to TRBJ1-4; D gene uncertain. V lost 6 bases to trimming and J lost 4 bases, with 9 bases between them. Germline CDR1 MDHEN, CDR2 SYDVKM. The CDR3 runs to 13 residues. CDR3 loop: CASRASGNEKLFF. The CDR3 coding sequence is TGTGCCAGCAGGGCCAGTGGTAATGAAAAACTGTTTTTT.

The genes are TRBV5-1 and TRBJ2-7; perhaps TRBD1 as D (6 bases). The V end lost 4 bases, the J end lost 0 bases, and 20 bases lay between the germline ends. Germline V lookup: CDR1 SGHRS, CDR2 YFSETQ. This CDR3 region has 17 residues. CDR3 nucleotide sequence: TGCGCCAGCAGCAAGACAGGAGCGCCTGGGAGCTCCTACGAGCAGTACTTC. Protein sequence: CASSKTGAPGSSYEQYF. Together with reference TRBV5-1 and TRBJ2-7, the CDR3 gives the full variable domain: KAGVTQTPRYLIKTRGQQVTLSCSPISGHRSVSWYQQTPGQGLQFLFEYFSETQRNKGNFPGRFSGRQFSNSRSEMNVSTLELGDSALYLCASSKTGAPGSSYEQYFGPGTRLTVT.